A selection of T cell receptor beta chains follows, all from one sample in a study of T cell responses to AZD1222 COVID-19 vaccine. Here immunoSEQ multiplex PCR was the method, and the copy in TCRdb shows in-frame clones only, minus some. The sample consists of roughly 80,000 clones, around 90% of them appearing once. Source: peripheral blood, taken 28 days after the second AZD1222 dose. The receptor source for this set is an adult who received the AZD1222 COVID-19 vaccine. Both conserved end residues are trimmed from each CDR3. Fields, in order: CDR3 length, V gene, CDR3 protein.

12 | TRBV5-6 | ASSSGTGTYEQY
11 | TRBV4-1 | ASSQSRGEKQF
12 | TRBV6-5 | ASSYEAGLGEQY
14 | TRBV11-3 | ASSPGKDRGLRGYT
13 | TRBV9 | ASSEQGRMNTEAF
13 | TRBV5-1 | ASSFRGEAKNIQY
18 | TRBV29-1 | SVEGFGLAGALSSYNEQF
11 | TRBV3-1/TRBV3-2 | ASSQEGTDTQY
13 | TRBV2 | ASSEIRRGYNEQF
12 | TRBV6-5 | ASSYRSGKEKLF
16 | TRBV11-2 | ASSSKDYGLAGGPEQF
14 | TRBV11-2 | ASSPFAGPNEGEQF
10 | TRBV28 | ASSSLRYEQY
9 | TRBV7-8 | ASSPNYEQY
9 | TRBV2 | AVGREETQY
12 | TRBV30 | AWDSKQGATEAF
13 | TRBV3-1/TRBV3-2 | ASSQGLATGYEQF
14 | TRBV10-1 | ASSPPVGTAPYEQY
14 | TRBV6-1 | ASSELQGKRYAEAF
13 | TRBV19 | ASSMPGQGKYGYT
12 | TRBV19 | ASNRGQASYGYT
12 | TRBV29-1 | SVEVQGKHTEAF
10 | TRBV11-3 | ASSSGGQIQF
13 | TRBV6-5 | ASTSQLGGMNEQF
14 | TRBV7-3 | ASSLTGAPRSTEAF
13 | TRBV28 | ASTWGGATNEKLF
15 | TRBV19 | ASSTGQRGGGVTEAF